One T cell receptor beta chain is described in this entry. CDR1 SGHTA and CDR2 FQGNSA come from the germline V gene. The V and J ends lost 3 bases and 3 bases, in that order; junction bases with no gene match: 5. This CDR3 is built from 14 residues. This entry is derived from a study of blood T cell repertoires in COVID-19. The overall study: The United States, Italy and Spain provided the acute and convalescent COVID-19 samples. T cells, B-cell-depleted T cells, or PBMCs provided the cDNA or gDNA that served as material.

Source study methods: Using reference gene primer amplification, nucleated cell counts were estimated. The assay was immunoSEQ multiplex PCR, and TCRdb's table has in-frame clones only and misses some. V, J and clone size are taken as reported in that table, and D and trimming were inferred from the DNA itself. The sample has just over 300,000 clones, 80% to 90% seen once; the top ten hold over 2%. Cohorts were assigned according to the clinical history that participants reported. This rearrangement joins TRBV7-2 to TRBJ2-7; 7 nucleotides match TRBD1. The source of this sequence is a man aged 25-45 years who had recovered from COVID-19. Sample: PBMCs or T cells enriched from blood (not recorded which). This CDR3 is CASSFSPGGYEQYF. In DNA, the CDR3 is TGTGCCAGCAGCTTTAGTCCAGGGGGCTACGAGCAGTACTTC. Complete variable domain (other parts from reference TRBV7-2 and TRBJ2-7): GAGVSQSPSNKVTEKGKDVELRCDPISGHTALYWYRQSLGQGLEFLIYFQGNSAPDKSGLPSDRFSAERTGGSVSTLTIQRTQQEDSAVYLCASSFSPGGYEQYFGPGTRLTVT.